The next 17 T cell receptor beta chains were all read from a single sample in a study of shared clonotypes between healthy human individuals. The repertoire was sequenced with immunoSEQ multiplex PCR; TCRdb's copy has only in-frame clones and lacks some. The data contain around 2.3 million clones, approximately 96% of them singletons. The material sequenced was naive CD4+ T cells sorted from blood. Stated subset: CD45RA+ positively selected. The origin of the receptors is a man aged 18 to 29 in good health.

The rearrangement joins TRBV4-1 to TRBJ2-5; 7 nucleotides line up with TRBD1. The CDR3 sequence is 14 residues long. Germline CDR1 and CDR2: MGHRA and YSYEKL. Trimming removed 4 bases from V and 2 bases from J; junction bases left unmatched: 4. The CDR3 is CASSPLQGQETQYF. CDR3 nucleotide sequence: TGCGCCAGCAGCCCTTTACAGGGGCAAGAGACCCAGTACTTC.

The CDR3 nucleotides are TGCGCCAGCAGCCAAGAGGGGGGCGGGGGTTCCACAGATACGCAGTATTTT. Translation: CASSQEGGGGSTDTQYF. V is TRBV4-1 and J is TRBJ2-3, with TRBD2 as a possible D gene (7 bases). Trimming cost V 0 bases and J 2 bases, with 15 bases left between them. The CDR3 totals 17 residues. Germline CDR1 reads MGHRA; CDR2 reads YSYEKL.

This clone was found once. J is TRBJ2-5 and V is TRBV5-1; D gene ambiguous. CDR3 size: 14 residues. Germline V gives CDR1 SGHRS, CDR2 YFSETQ. V was pared by 0 bases and J by 3 bases, with 9 bases between. DNA for the CDR3: TGCGCCAGCAGCTTGGAAGGCCAGGAAGAGACCCAGTACTTC. It yields the protein CASSLEGQEETQYF.

The chain links TRBV14 to TRBJ1-6; 10 bases are a match to TRBD1. V gave up 0 bases and J gave up 8 bases; unmatched junction bases: 7. This CDR3 spans 17 amino acids. CDR1 and CDR2 from the germline V gene are SGHDN and FVKESK. This chain's CDR3 is CASSQDFAGQGYSPLHF. The DNA of the CDR3 is TGTGCCAGCAGCCAAGATTTCGCGGGACAGGGGTATTCACCCCTCCACTTT.

The chain links TRBV6-6 to TRBJ2-7; TRBD2 might be the D (6 bases). Germline V gives CDR1 MNHNY, CDR2 SVGAGI (reference sequence). V was shortened by 7 bases and J by 6 bases, with 16 bases between the two germline ends. The CDR3 is made up of 13 amino acids. CDR3 DNA: TGTGCCAGCACCGAGGACCGGGGAGGCGAGCAGTACTTC. It codes for CASTEDRGGEQYF.

This chain links TRBV5-1 with TRBJ1-6; 12 bases fit TRBD1. V lost 4 bases to trimming and J lost 6 bases; unmatched junction nucleotides: 5. This CDR3 region has 16 residues. Germline assignment: CDR1 SGHRS and CDR2 YFSETQ. The CDR3 DNA is TGCGCCAGCAGCCCGGGACAGGGGGCAGGTAATTCACCCCTCCACTTT. Amino acids: CASSPGQGAGNSPLHF.

On this clone: This same CDR3 is encoded by further DNA sequences in the sample. The J gene is TRBJ2-2, the V gene TRBV5-1; 8 bases agree with TRBD1. CDR1 and CDR2 from the germline V gene are SGHRS and YFSETQ. The CDR3 has 14 residues. Trimming took 5 bases from V and 3 from J; bases not matched to a gene: 3. The CDR3 spells CASSLGQDTGELFF. As DNA, the CDR3 is TGCGCCAGCAGTCTGGGACAGGACACCGGGGAGCTGTTTTTT.

The chain joins TRBV25-1 to TRBJ1-5, with TRBD1 matching 7 bases. Germline assignment: CDR1 MGHDK and CDR2 SYGVNS. The CDR3 runs to 15 residues. V was clipped by 7 bases and J by 2 bases; unmatched bases: 8. CDR3 sequence (DNA): TGTGCCAGCATCTTCAACACAGGGGGCAATCAGCCCCAGCATTTT. Amino acids: CASIFNTGGNQPQHF.

The V and J genes are TRBV4-1 and TRBJ2-4; D is uncertain. Trimming left V 0 bases short and J 5 bases short, with 5 bases between. The CDR3 spans 13 residues. Germline V gene data show CDR1 as MGHRA and CDR2 as YSYEKL. The CDR3 sequence is CASSQDRENIQYF. In nucleotides, the CDR3 is TGCGCCAGCAGCCAAGATCGAGAAAACATTCAGTACTTC.

The gene calls are TRBV6-5 and TRBJ2-7; tentatively, D is TRBD2 (6 bases). CDR1 and CDR2 (germline): MNHEY, SVGAGI. The CDR3 has 14 amino acids. The germline V and J ends were trimmed by 6 bases and 1 base, with 13 bases remaining between them. The CDR3 region is CASRDQAGSYEQYF. CDR3 bases: TGTGCCAGCAGGGACCAGGCGGGGTCCTACGAGCAGTACTTC.

J is TRBJ1-5 and V is TRBV19; weak D call: TRBD1 (6 bases). The CDR3 is 15 residues long. Germline V CDR1 and CDR2: LNHDA, SQIVND (reference sequence). The V gene lost 7 bases and the J gene lost 2 bases, with 15 bases spanning the gap. This CDR3 is CASKLDRSGNQPQHF. CDR3 nucleotides: TGTGCCAGTAAACTCGACAGGTCCGGCAATCAGCCCCAGCATTTT.

The chain employs TRBV6-1 and TRBJ2-5, with 7 bases matching TRBD1. Germline loops: CDR1 MNHNS, CDR2 SASEGT. Trimming removed 4 bases from V and 5 bases from J; junction bases left unmatched: 7. The length of the CDR3 is 14 residues. The CDR3 spells CASSGNRGTETQYF. In DNA form, the CDR3 reads TGTGCCAGCAGTGGGAACAGGGGAACGGAGACCCAGTACTTC.

With respect to this clone: Other nucleotide sequences in the sample specify the same CDR3. The J gene is TRBJ2-7, the V gene TRBV10-1; 8 bases line up with TRBD1. Germline CDR1 WNHNN, CDR2 SYGVQD (reference sequence). The CDR3 has 13 amino acids. The V gene end was trimmed by 3 bases and the J gene end by 3 bases; junction bases not matched to a gene: 1. The CDR3 nucleotides read TGCGCCAGCAGTGATGGGACAGGCTACGAGCAGTACTTC. Encoded protein: CASSDGTGYEQYF.

The rearrangement links TRBV27 to TRBJ2-2; possibly TRBD1 for D (5 bases). Looked up from germline, CDR1 is MNHEY and CDR2 is SMNVEV (reference sequence). This CDR3 contains 15 residues. V lost 3 bases and J lost 2, with 10 bases in between. The CDR3 region is CASSFQGENTGELFF. The CDR3 DNA reads TGTGCCAGCAGTTTTCAGGGCGAAAACACCGGGGAGCTGTTTTTT.

The chain employs TRBV4-1 and TRBJ2-3; 8 bases match TRBD2. The V gene end was trimmed by 0 bases and the J gene end by 3 bases; junction bases not matched to a gene: 2. The CDR3 contains 15 residues. CDR1 is MGHRA and CDR2 is YSYEKL in the germline V gene. The CDR3 region is CASSQDKRGTDTQYF. DNA for the CDR3: TGCGCCAGCAGCCAAGATAAGCGGGGGACAGATACGCAGTATTTT.

The V gene is TRBV6-1, the J gene TRBJ1-5; maybe TRBD1 (5 bases). The germline gives CDR1 MNHNS, CDR2 SASEGT. Trimming pared 4 bases from V and 5 bases from J, leaving 9 bases between. CDR3 length equals 13 residues. The CDR3 region is CASSGGIYQPQHF. The CDR3 DNA reads as TGTGCCAGCAGTGGGGGCATTTATCAGCCCCAGCATTTT.

The chain has TRBV11-2 and TRBJ1-5, with D unclear. From germline, CDR1 is SGHAT and CDR2 FQNNGV. The V end was cut by 5 bases, the J end by 4 bases, with 6 bases between. This CDR3 is built from 12 residues. The CDR3 is CASSASNQPQHF. Here the CDR3 DNA reads TGTGCCAGCAGCGCTTCAAATCAGCCCCAGCATTTT.